One TCR beta chain is described in this entry. Antigen unknown. TCRdb's copy holds only in-frame clones and misses some; the assay was immunoSEQ multiplex PCR. The data contain more than 95,000 clones, around 89% of them singletons. The CDR3 runs to 14 residues. CDR1 is MNHEY, CDR2 SVGAGI, per germline. Trimming removed 9 bases from V and 6 bases from J, with 17 bases in between. These data belong to a study of T cell responses to AZD1222 COVID-19 vaccine. Overall study results and limits: Repertoire samples came only from after the peak T cell response.

Material: peripheral blood, obtained on day 0 of AZD1222 vaccination. This clonotype originated in an adult in good health. The gene calls are TRBV6-5 and TRBJ2-2; the D is unclear. The CDR3 loop is CASLPSSHAGELFF. CDR3 DNA: TGTGCCAGTCTCCCCTCGAGCCACGCCGGGGAGCTGTTTTTT.